The T cell receptor (beta chain) under discussion was sequenced for a study of T cell changes during pregnancy in multiple sclerosis. Here immunoSEQ multiplex PCR was the method, and the copy in TCRdb shows in-frame clones only, minus some. The sample includes about 44,000 clones, about 95% of them seen just once. The ends lost 2 bases at V and 7 bases at J; junction bases unmatched: 9. The CDR3 runs 15 residues. In germline, CDR1 is ENHRY, CDR2 SYGVKD. This TCR came from a female donor with multiple sclerosis, enrolled in a pregnancy study. Sequences were derived from peripheral blood, sampled in the second trimester of pregnancy. The genes are TRBV10-3 and TRBJ2-3, with 7 nucleotides matching TRBD1. Written as DNA, the CDR3 is TGTGCCATCAGTGAGGCCGGGACAGTGATTAATACGCAGTATTTT. Amino acids: CAISEAGTVINTQYF.